The 26 T cell receptor beta chains below come from one sample, sequenced in a study of cytomegalovirus exposure and HLA in healthy donors. Libraries were prepared by immunoSEQ multiplex PCR; TCRdb keeps only in-frame clonotypes and omits some of them. The data contain around 190,000 clones, about 85% of them singletons. The source material was PBMCs. The receptors stem from a man younger than 30 in good health and CMV-seropositive.

The chain uses TRBV2 and TRBJ1-4, with D possibly being TRBD1 (6 bases). Germline assignment: CDR1 SNHLY and CDR2 FYNNEI. The CDR3 covers 15 residues. V was trimmed by 10 bases and J by 8 bases, leaving 23 bases between them. This CDR3 reads CATSSGGRVREKLFF. The CDR3 coding sequence is TGTGCCACTTCGAGTGGGGGCAGGGTCCGAGAAAAACTGTTTTTT. Complete variable domain (other parts from reference TRBV2 and TRBJ1-4): EPEVTQTPSHQVTQMGQEVILRCVPISNHLYFYWYRQILGQKVEFLVSFYNNEISEKSEIFDDQFSVERPDGSNFTLKIRSTKLEDSAMYFCATSSGGRVREKLFFGSGTQLSVL.

V gene TRBV28 combines with J gene TRBJ1-5; no firm D call. There are 12 residues in the CDR3. Germline CDR1 is MDHEN and CDR2 is SYDVKM. Trimming removed 6 bases from V and 4 bases from J, with 7 bases in between. The CDR3 loop reads CASRIQNQPQHF. CDR3 DNA sequence: TGTGCCAGCAGAATACAGAATCAGCCCCAGCATTTT.

This chain links TRBV5-1 with TRBJ2-5; 8 bases are a match to TRBD2. V shed 4 bases and J 2 bases; nucleotides not matched to a gene: 10. This CDR3 has 16 residues. In germline, CDR1 is SGHRS, CDR2 YFSETQ. In DNA, the CDR3 is TGCGCCAGCAGCCCACAATTAGCGGGGAAACAAGAGACCCAGTACTTC. It translates to CASSPQLAGKQETQYF.

The chain combines TRBV7-9 with TRBJ2-2; no reliable D call. The germline V and J ends were trimmed by 0 bases and 3 bases, with 8 bases remaining between them. Germline loops: CDR1 SEHNR, CDR2 FQNEAQ (reference sequence). The CDR3 length is 15 residues. CDR3 loop: CASSLALADTGELFF. As DNA, the CDR3 is TGTGCCAGCAGCTTAGCACTCGCGGACACCGGGGAGCTGTTTTTT.

This chain links TRBV6-5 with TRBJ1-5; tentative D call: TRBD1 (5 bases). The V end lost 2 bases, the J end lost 4 bases, and 9 bases lay between the germline ends. There are 14 residues in the CDR3. Looked up from germline, CDR1 is MNHEY and CDR2 is SVGAGI. The CDR3 here is CASSYGGGNQPQHF. As DNA, the CDR3 is TGTGCCAGCAGTTACGGGGGGGGGAATCAGCCCCAGCATTTT.

The V gene is TRBV28, the J gene TRBJ1-2; tentatively, D is TRBD1 (6 bases). The V gene lost 4 bases and the J gene lost 3 bases, with 9 bases spanning the gap. Germline V gene lookup returns CDR1 MDHEN and CDR2 SYDVKM. This CDR3 contains 13 residues. The CDR3 region has the DNA TGTGCCAGCAGTTCGCCAGGGGACTATGGCTACACCTTC. This translates into CASSSPGDYGYTF.

The genes are TRBV10-2 and TRBJ2-7; 7 nucleotides match TRBD2. V gave up 7 bases and J gave up 2 bases; unmatched junction bases: 5. CDR1 and CDR2 (germline): WSHSY, SAAADI. This CDR3 contains 13 residues. CDR3 DNA sequence: TGCGCCAGCAATTCGCTAGCGGCCTACGAGCAGTACTTC. It encodes CASNSLAAYEQYF.

This sequence joins TRBV27 and TRBJ2-7; TRBD2 matches at 9 bases. CDR1 and CDR2 from the germline V gene are MNHEY and SMNVEV (reference sequence). The CDR3 covers 17 residues. The V gene end was trimmed by 3 bases and the J gene end by 2 bases; junction bases not matched to a gene: 11. The CDR3 DNA reads as TGTGCCAGCAGTTTTCTTCGGTCTACTAGCGGGCCCTACGAGCAGTACTTC. Its protein product is CASSFLRSTSGPYEQYF.

The gene calls are TRBV27 and TRBJ1-2; D unclear. The ends were cut back, 3 bases at V and 4 bases at J, with 15 bases in the middle. Germline V gene sequence: CDR1 MNHEY, CDR2 SMNVEV (reference sequence). CDR3 size: 15 residues. The CDR3: CASSFGPPSFYGYTF. The CDR3 DNA reads as TGTGCCAGCAGTTTTGGGCCCCCAAGCTTCTATGGCTACACCTTC.

This chain uses TRBV6-6 with TRBJ2-7; 8 bases align to TRBD2. CDR3 size: 13 residues. Trimming removed 10 bases from V and 0 bases from J; junction bases left unmatched: 5. Germline loops: CDR1 MNHNY, CDR2 SVGAGI (reference sequence). This CDR3 reads CATTGGGSYEQYF. As DNA, the CDR3 is TGTGCCACCACGGGGGGGGGCTCCTACGAGCAGTACTTC.

The chain links TRBV7-8 to TRBJ2-7; D gene unclear. Germline-derived CDR1 and CDR2 are SGHVS and FQNEAQ. Trimming removed 5 bases at V and 1 base at J, with 12 bases between. The CDR3 spans 14 residues. The CDR3 DNA reads TGTGCCAGCAGCATCCGACTTGGGTCCTACGAGCAGTACTTC. Its translation is CASSIRLGSYEQYF.

The V gene is TRBV6-1, the J gene TRBJ2-7; D might be TRBD1 (6 bases). The V end lost 0 bases, the J end lost 5 bases, and 17 bases lay between the germline ends. Germline assignment: CDR1 MNHNS and CDR2 SASEGT. The CDR3 sequence is 16 residues long. Here the CDR3 reads CASSEALTGPSDEQYF. CDR3 nucleotides: TGTGCCAGCAGTGAAGCCCTGACAGGACCGTCGGACGAGCAGTACTTC.

The chain uses TRBV5-1 and TRBJ2-2, with D unresolved. Trimming removed 2 bases from V and 1 base from J, with 6 bases in between. From germline, CDR1 is SGHRS and CDR2 YFSETQ. The CDR3 length is 14 residues. The CDR3 nucleotides read TGCGCCAGCAGCTTAAGAGGGAACACCGGGGAGCTGTTTTTT. Protein sequence: CASSLRGNTGELFF. Full variable domain (rest looked up from reference TRBV5-1 and TRBJ2-2): KAGVTQTPRYLIKTRGQQVTLSCSPISGHRSVSWYQQTPGQGLQFLFEYFSETQRNKGNFPGRFSGRQFSNSRSEMNVSTLELGDSALYLCASSLRGNTGELFFGEGSRLTVL.

V is TRBV7-3 and J is TRBJ2-2, with a weak D call TRBD2 (6 bases). Looked up from germline, CDR1 is SGHTA and CDR2 is FQGTGA. V gave up 5 bases and J gave up 0 bases, with 10 bases separating them. CDR3 size: 15 residues. CDR3 nucleotide sequence: TGTGCCAGCAGCCTAGGGACTGCGAACACCGGGGAGCTGTTTTTT. Protein sequence: CASSLGTANTGELFF. Full variable domain (rest looked up from reference TRBV7-3 and TRBJ2-2): GAGVSQTPSNKVTEKGKYVELRCDPISGHTALYWYRQSLGQGPEFLIYFQGTGAADDSGLPNDRFFAVRPEGSVSTLKIQRTERGDSAVYLCASSLGTANTGELFFGEGSRLTVL.

The chain is built from TRBV5-4 and TRBJ2-2; D possibly corresponds to TRBD1 (5 bases). Trimming pared 0 bases from V and 6 bases from J, leaving 12 bases between. CDR1 and CDR2 from the germline V gene are SGHNT and YYREEE (reference sequence). The CDR3 consists of 15 residues. The CDR3 nucleotides are TGTGCCAGCAGCTTGGCCGACAGTAGACCCGGGGAGCTGTTTTTT. Translated: CASSLADSRPGELFF.

V and J are TRBV29-1 and TRBJ1-5; D is perhaps TRBD1 (6 bases). Germline V gives CDR1 SQVTM, CDR2 ANQGSEA. The CDR3 sequence is 14 residues long. V was clipped by 4 bases and J by 7 bases, with 17 bases between them. The CDR3 DNA is TGCAGCGTTGGGCAGGGCAGGGGCCAACAGCCCCAGCATTTT. Amino acids: CSVGQGRGQQPQHF. The whole variable domain, remainder taken from reference TRBV29-1 and TRBJ1-5, is SAVISQKPSRDICQRGTSLTIQCQVDSQVTMMFWYRQQPGQSLTLIATANQGSEATYESGFVIDKFPISRPNLTFSTLTVSNMSPEDSSIYLCSVGQGRGQQPQHFGDGTRLSIL.

The J gene is TRBJ2-1, the V gene TRBV19; 8 bases map to TRBD1. V gave up 8 bases and J gave up 6 bases; unmatched junction bases: 6. In germline, CDR1 is LNHDA, CDR2 SQIVND (reference sequence). The CDR3 length is 13 residues. CDR3 in DNA: TGTGCCAGTGGACAGGGAGTGGTCAATGAGCAGTTCTTC. Translated: CASGQGVVNEQFF.

The chain combines TRBV14 with TRBJ2-1, with TRBD2 matching over 9 bases. The CDR3 runs 16 residues. Trimming at V came to 2 bases and at J to 4 bases, leaving 6 bases not matched to a gene. Germline CDR1 reads SGHDN; CDR2 reads FVKESK. CDR3 sequence: CASSQYGTSPYNEQFF. For the CDR3, the DNA is TGTGCCAGCAGCCAATACGGGACTAGCCCTTACAATGAGCAGTTCTTC.

This chain connects TRBV5-1 to TRBJ2-1; D is unclear. Trimming left V 4 bases short and J 4 bases short, with 9 bases between. The germline gives CDR1 SGHRS, CDR2 YFSETQ. This CDR3 has 13 amino acids. CDR3 DNA sequence: TGCGCCAGCAGCCCCCGAGAGTACAATGAGCAGTTCTTC. Protein: CASSPREYNEQFF.

CDR3 residues: CASSRAGLAGKYNEQFF. The DNA of the CDR3 is TGCGCCAGCAGCAGGGCCGGACTAGCGGGGAAATACAATGAGCAGTTCTTC. The chain links TRBV4-1 to TRBJ2-1; 12 nucleotides match TRBD2. Trimming cost V 5 bases and J 4 bases; bases outside gene matches: 9. The CDR3 is 17 residues long. Germline-derived CDR1 and CDR2 are MGHRA and YSYEKL.

The rearrangement uses TRBV18 and TRBJ1-2; D might be TRBD1 (6 bases). CDR1 and CDR2 (germline): KGHSH, LQKENI. V dropped 6 bases and J dropped 2 bases, with 19 bases sitting between them. The CDR3 is 16 residues long. The DNA for the CDR3 is TGTGCCAGCTCCGCAGACGCGGGGGCCTGGAACTATGGCTACACCTTC. Translated: CASSADAGAWNYGYTF.

V usage is TRBV7-9 and J usage is TRBJ2-5; perhaps TRBD2 as D (5 bases). Deletions cut 5 bases from V and 1 base from J, with 14 bases between. This CDR3 has 15 residues. Germline V gene data show CDR1 as SEHNR and CDR2 as FQNEAQ (reference sequence). CDR3 DNA sequence: TGTGCCAGCAGCCTAACGAGGGCGGGCCAAGAGACCCAGTACTTC. It codes for CASSLTRAGQETQYF.

The chain recombines TRBV7-8 with TRBJ1-4, with TRBD1 matching 8 bases. Germline V gene lookup returns CDR1 SGHVS and CDR2 FQNEAQ. The CDR3 is made up of 14 amino acids. Trimming cost V 5 bases and J 10 bases; bases outside gene matches: 9. For the CDR3, the DNA is TGTGCCAGCAGCCAAGATGGACAGGGAGGAAAACTGTTTTTT. Its translation is CASSQDGQGGKLFF.

The rearrangement joins TRBV11-2 to TRBJ1-1; weak D call: TRBD1 (6 bases). V was clipped by 4 bases and J by 0 bases, with 12 bases between them. Germline assignment: CDR1 SGHAT and CDR2 FQNNGV. The CDR3 extends over 15 amino acids. The CDR3 here is CASSYEGVMNTEAFF. CDR3 sequence (DNA): TGTGCCAGCAGCTATGAGGGGGTTATGAACACTGAAGCTTTCTTT.

V usage is TRBV19 and J usage is TRBJ2-1; 10 bases are shared with TRBD2. Germline V gene sequence: CDR1 LNHDA, CDR2 SQIVND (reference sequence). The CDR3 runs 13 residues. V lost 5 bases, J lost 10 bases, and 5 bases stayed unmatched. The CDR3 DNA follows: TGTGCCAGTAGTGGACCGGGACTAGCGGAGCAGTTCTTC. Encoded protein: CASSGPGLAEQFF.

The chain joins TRBV28 to TRBJ1-2, with D perhaps matching TRBD1 (5 bases). The germline V and J ends were trimmed by 3 bases and 1 base, with 12 bases remaining between them. In germline, CDR1 is MDHEN, CDR2 SYDVKM. The CDR3 contains 15 residues. The CDR3 nucleotides read TGTGCCAGCAGTTTGGCCTCGCAGGGTAACTATGGCTACACCTTC. Amino acids: CASSLASQGNYGYTF.